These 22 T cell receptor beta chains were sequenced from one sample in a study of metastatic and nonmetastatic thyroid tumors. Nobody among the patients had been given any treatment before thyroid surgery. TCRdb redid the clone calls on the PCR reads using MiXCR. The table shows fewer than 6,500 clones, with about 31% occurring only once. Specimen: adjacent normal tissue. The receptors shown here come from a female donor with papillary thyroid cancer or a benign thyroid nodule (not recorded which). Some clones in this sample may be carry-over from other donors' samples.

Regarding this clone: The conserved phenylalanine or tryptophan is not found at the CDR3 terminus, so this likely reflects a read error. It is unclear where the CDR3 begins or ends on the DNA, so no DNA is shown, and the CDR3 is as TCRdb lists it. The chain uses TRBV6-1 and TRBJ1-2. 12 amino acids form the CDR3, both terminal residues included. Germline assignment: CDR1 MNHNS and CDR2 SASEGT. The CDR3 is CAIGVTNYGYPL.

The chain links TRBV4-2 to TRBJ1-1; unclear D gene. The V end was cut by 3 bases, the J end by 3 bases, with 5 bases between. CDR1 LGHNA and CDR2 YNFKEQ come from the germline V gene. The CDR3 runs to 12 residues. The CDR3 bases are TGTGCCAGCAGCCACAGTCACACTGAAGCTTTCTTT. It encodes CASSHSHTEAFF.

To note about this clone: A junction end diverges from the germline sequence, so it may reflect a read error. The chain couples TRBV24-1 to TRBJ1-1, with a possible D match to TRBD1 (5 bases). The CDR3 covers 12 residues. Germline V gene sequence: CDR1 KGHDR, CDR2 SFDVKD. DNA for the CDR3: TGTGCCAGCAGTGGAGGACAAAATGAAGCTTTCTTT. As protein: CASSGGQNEAFF.

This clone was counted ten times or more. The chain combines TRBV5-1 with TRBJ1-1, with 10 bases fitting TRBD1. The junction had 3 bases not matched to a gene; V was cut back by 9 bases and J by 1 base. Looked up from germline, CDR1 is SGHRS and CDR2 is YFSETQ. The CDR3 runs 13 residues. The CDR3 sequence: CATRQGANTEAFF. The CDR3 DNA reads TGCGCCACCCGACAGGGGGCGAACACTGAAGCTTTCTTT.

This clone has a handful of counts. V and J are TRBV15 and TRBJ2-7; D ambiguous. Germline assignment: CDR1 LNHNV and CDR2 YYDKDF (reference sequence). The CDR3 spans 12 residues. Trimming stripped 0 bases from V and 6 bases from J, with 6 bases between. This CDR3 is CATSRDETEQYF. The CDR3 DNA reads TGTGCCACCAGCAGAGATGAGACCGAGCAGTACTTC.

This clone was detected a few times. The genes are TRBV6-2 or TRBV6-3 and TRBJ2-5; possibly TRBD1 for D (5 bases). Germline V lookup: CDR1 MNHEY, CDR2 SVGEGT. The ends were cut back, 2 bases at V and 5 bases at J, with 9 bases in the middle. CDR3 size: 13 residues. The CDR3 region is CASSYQGLETQYF. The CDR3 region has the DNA TGTGCCAGCAGTTACCAGGGTTTGGAGACCCAGTACTTC.

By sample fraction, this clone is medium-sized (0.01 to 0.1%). CDR3 loop: CASKRAGPNTEAFF. The CDR3 nucleotides are TGTGCCAGCAAGCGGGCAGGCCCGAACACTGAAGCTTTCTTT. This rearrangement joins TRBV12-3 or TRBV12-4 to TRBJ1-1; D is undetermined. This CDR3 is built from 14 residues. V was trimmed by 7 bases and J by 1 base, leaving 13 bases between them.

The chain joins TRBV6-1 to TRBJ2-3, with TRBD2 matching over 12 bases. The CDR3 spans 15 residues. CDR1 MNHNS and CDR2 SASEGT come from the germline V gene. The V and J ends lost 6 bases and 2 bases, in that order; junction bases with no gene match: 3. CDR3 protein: CASRRLAGDTDTQYF. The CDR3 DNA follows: TGTGCCAGCAGGCGACTAGCGGGAGACACAGATACGCAGTATTTT.

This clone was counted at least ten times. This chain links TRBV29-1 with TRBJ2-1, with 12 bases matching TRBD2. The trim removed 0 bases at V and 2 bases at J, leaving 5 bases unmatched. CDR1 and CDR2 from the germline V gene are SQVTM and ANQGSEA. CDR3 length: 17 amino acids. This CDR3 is CSVEDLAGGPTYNEQFF. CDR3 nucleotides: TGCAGCGTTGAAGACCTAGCGGGAGGGCCGACCTACAATGAGCAGTTCTTC.

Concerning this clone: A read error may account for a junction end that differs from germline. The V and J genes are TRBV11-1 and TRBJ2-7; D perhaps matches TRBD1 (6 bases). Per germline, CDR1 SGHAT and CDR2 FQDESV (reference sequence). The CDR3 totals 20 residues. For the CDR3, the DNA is TGTGCCAGCAGCCTAGCTCGTCCCCTGCCGACAGGTTTGGGCTCCTACGAGCAGTACTTC. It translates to CASSLARPLPTGLGSYEQYF.

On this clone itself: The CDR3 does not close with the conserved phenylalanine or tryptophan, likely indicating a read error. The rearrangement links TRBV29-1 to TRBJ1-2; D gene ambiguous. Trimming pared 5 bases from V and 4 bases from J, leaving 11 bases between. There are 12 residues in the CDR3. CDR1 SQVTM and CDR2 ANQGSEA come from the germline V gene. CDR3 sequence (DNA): TGCAGCGTTCCGGGTACACTCTATGGCTACACCTTA. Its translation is CSVPGTLYGYTL.

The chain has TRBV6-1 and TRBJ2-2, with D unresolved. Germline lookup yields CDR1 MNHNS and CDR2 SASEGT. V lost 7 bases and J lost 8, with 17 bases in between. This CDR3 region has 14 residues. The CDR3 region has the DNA TGTGCCAGCATGATGGCAGGCCGATCTGGGGAGCTGTTTTTT. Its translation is CASMMAGRSGELFF.

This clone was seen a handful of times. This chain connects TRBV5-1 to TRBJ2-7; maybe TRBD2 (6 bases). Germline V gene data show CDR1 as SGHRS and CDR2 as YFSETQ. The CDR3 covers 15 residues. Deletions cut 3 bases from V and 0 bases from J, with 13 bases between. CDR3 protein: CASSSGLTSSYEQYF. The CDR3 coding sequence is TGCGCCAGCAGCTCGGGACTGACGAGCTCCTACGAGCAGTACTTC.

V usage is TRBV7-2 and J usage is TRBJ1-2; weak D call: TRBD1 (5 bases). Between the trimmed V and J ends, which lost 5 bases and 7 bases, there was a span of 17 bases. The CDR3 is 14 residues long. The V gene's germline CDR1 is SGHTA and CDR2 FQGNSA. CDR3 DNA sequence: TGTGCCAGCAGCGACTATTTACAGGATGGTGGCTACACCTTC. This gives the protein CASSDYLQDGGYTF.

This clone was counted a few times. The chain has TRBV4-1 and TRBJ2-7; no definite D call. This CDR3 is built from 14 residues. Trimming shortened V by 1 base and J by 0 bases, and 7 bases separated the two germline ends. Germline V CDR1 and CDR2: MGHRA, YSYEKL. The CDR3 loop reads CASSQGQLSYEQYF. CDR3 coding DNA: TGCGCCAGCAGCCAAGGGCAGCTCTCCTACGAGCAGTACTTC.

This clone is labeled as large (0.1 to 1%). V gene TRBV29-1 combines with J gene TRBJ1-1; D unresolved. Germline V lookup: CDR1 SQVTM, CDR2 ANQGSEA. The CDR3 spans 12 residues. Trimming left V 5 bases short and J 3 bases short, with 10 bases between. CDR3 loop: CSVLRFDTEAFF. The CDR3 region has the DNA TGCAGCGTTCTCAGATTTGACACTGAAGCTTTCTTT.

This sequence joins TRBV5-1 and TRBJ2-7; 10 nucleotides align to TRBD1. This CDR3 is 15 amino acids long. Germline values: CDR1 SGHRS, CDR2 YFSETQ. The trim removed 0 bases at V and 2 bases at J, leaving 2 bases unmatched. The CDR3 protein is CASSLEGTGAYEQYF. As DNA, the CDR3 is TGCGCCAGCAGCTTGGAAGGGACAGGGGCCTACGAGCAGTACTTC.

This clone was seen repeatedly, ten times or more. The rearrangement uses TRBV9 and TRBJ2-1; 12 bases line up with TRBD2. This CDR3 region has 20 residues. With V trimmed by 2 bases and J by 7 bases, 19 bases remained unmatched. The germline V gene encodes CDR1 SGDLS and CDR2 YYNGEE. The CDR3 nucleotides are TGTGCCAGCAGCGTCGGATCGACTAGCGGGAGCACCCTCTTCCAGAATGAGCAGTTCTTC. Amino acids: CASSVGSTSGSTLFQNEQFF.

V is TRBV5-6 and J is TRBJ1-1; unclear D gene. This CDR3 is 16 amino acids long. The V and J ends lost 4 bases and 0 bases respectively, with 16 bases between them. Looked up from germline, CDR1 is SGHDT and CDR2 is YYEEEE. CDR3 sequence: CASSPVQKGLNTEAFF. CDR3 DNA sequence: TGTGCCAGCAGCCCGGTCCAGAAAGGATTGAACACTGAAGCTTTCTTT.

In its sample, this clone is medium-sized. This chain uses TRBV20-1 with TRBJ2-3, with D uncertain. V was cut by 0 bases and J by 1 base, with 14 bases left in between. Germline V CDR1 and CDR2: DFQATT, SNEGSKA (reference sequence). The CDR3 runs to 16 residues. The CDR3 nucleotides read TGCAGTGCTAGAGATCCGACCCGGTCTGGCACAGATACGCAGTATTTT. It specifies CSARDPTRSGTDTQYF.

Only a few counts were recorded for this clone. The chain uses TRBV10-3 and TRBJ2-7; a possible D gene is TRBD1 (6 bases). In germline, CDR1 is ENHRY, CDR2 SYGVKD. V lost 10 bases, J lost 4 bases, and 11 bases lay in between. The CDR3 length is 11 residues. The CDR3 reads CATRQDYEQYF. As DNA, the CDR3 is TGTGCCACCAGACAGGATTACGAGCAGTACTTC.

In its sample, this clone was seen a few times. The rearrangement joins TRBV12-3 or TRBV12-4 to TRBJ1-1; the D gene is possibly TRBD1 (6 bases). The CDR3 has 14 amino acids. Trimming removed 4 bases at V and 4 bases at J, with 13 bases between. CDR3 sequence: CASSSQGSSTEAFF. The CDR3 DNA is TGTGCCAGCAGTTCACAGGGAAGTAGCACTGAAGCTTTCTTT.